The 19 T cell receptor beta chains below come from one sample, sequenced in a study of shared clonotypes between healthy human individuals. Repertoires were generated with immunoSEQ multiplex PCR, while TCRdb's copy carries only in-frame clones and drops some. The sample has roughly 2.4 million clones; 90% to 97% are singletons. Sequenced input: naive CD4+ T cells sorted from blood. Subset in this sample: CD45RA+ positively selected. These receptors all come from a man between 18 and 29 years old in good health.

This rearrangement joins TRBV23-1 to TRBJ1-3; 7 nucleotides line up with TRBD1. TRBV23-1 is identified as an open reading frame with a role that is uncertain. The CDR3 loop spans 15 amino acids. Trimming removed 6 bases from V and 0 bases from J; junction bases left unmatched: 5. This CDR3 is CASRHRGSSGNTIYF. CDR3 DNA: TGCGCCAGCAGGCACAGGGGAAGCTCTGGAAACACCATATATTTT.

The chain links TRBV5-1 to TRBJ2-2; TRBD2 matches 11 bases. Germline values: CDR1 SGHRS, CDR2 YFSETQ. Losses at the gene ends were 4 bases for V and 4 bases for J; bases not matched to a gene: 6. The CDR3 totals 16 residues. This CDR3 reads CASSLIAGGSTGELFF. CDR3 nucleotides: TGCGCCAGCAGCCTCATAGCGGGAGGGAGCACCGGGGAGCTGTTTTTT.

Worth noting for this clone: This same CDR3 is encoded by further DNA sequences in the sample. The J gene is TRBJ1-2, the V gene TRBV10-3; tentative D call: TRBD1 (6 bases). Germline CDR1 reads ENHRY; CDR2 reads SYGVKD. Trimming removed 4 bases at V and 8 bases at J, with 11 bases between. The CDR3 extends over 12 amino acids. The CDR3 DNA reads TGTGCCATCAGTGCACAGGGATACGGCTACACCTTC. It encodes CAISAQGYGYTF.

For this clone: In the same sample, other DNA sequences code for this CDR3. The rearrangement joins TRBV6-5 to TRBJ1-2; the D gene is possibly TRBD1 (5 bases). V lost 5 bases, J lost 0 bases, and 10 bases lay in between. Germline lookup yields CDR1 MNHEY and CDR2 SVGAGI. The CDR3 sequence is 14 residues long. CDR3 in DNA: TGTGCCAGCAGTCCACCGGGACCTAACTATGGCTACACCTTC. As protein: CASSPPGPNYGYTF.

V gene TRBV10-3 combines with J gene TRBJ1-2, with 8 bases that match TRBD1. In germline, CDR1 is ENHRY, CDR2 SYGVKD. The CDR3 length is 15 residues. V was clipped by 5 bases and J by 2 bases; unmatched bases: 7. CDR3 residues: CAISRTGMINYGYTF. The CDR3 DNA reads as TGTGCCATCAGTAGGACAGGGATGATCAACTATGGCTACACCTTC.

The chain's CDR3 is CASSSTGGGRTGELFF. The CDR3 coding sequence is TGTGCCAGCAGTTCCACAGGGGGGGGCAGGACCGGGGAGCTGTTTTTT. V and J are TRBV6-5 and TRBJ2-2; D is perhaps TRBD1 (8 bases). The CDR3 loop spans 16 amino acids. The germline V and J ends were trimmed by 4 bases and 5 bases, with 17 bases remaining between them. Per the germline V gene, CDR1 is MNHEY and CDR2 is SVGAGI.

This chain connects TRBV10-3 to TRBJ1-6; 8 nucleotides match TRBD1. V was clipped by 4 bases and J by 0 bases; unmatched bases: 11. Germline lookup yields CDR1 ENHRY and CDR2 SYGVKD. This CDR3 is built from 19 residues. The CDR3: CAISAGGQDLSSYNSPLHF. In nucleotides, the CDR3 is TGTGCCATCAGTGCCGGGGGACAGGACCTTAGCTCCTATAATTCACCCCTCCACTTT.

This chain joins TRBV18 and TRBJ2-2; no reliable D call. Between the trimmed V and J ends, which lost 3 bases and 5 bases, there was a span of 10 bases. The CDR3 length is 14 residues. The germline V gene has CDR1 KGHSH and CDR2 LQKENI. This CDR3 reads CASSPRGVTGELFF. The CDR3, as DNA: TGTGCCAGCTCACCGAGAGGCGTTACCGGGGAGCTGTTTTTT.

This clone was found once. The chain couples TRBV11-2 to TRBJ1-2; 8 bases agree with TRBD1. This CDR3 contains 15 residues. Per germline, CDR1 SGHAT and CDR2 FQNNGV. After removal of 0 bases from V and 4 bases from J, the junction contained 4 bases not matched to a gene. The CDR3 region is CASSLDSGGLYGYTF. CDR3 sequence (DNA): TGTGCCAGCAGCTTAGACTCAGGGGGCCTCTATGGCTACACCTTC.

The chain links TRBV5-1 to TRBJ2-1, with 7 nucleotides matching TRBD1. CDR1 is SGHRS and CDR2 is YFSETQ in the germline V gene. CDR3 length equals 15 residues. V gave up 5 bases and J gave up 4 bases; unmatched junction bases: 9. The CDR3 here is CASRTAGQEYNEQFF. As DNA, the CDR3 is TGCGCCAGCAGGACGGCCGGACAGGAATACAATGAGCAGTTCTTC.

This clone was recorded once. The chain has TRBV10-3 and TRBJ1-4, with D perhaps matching TRBD1 (5 bases). The germline V gene has CDR1 ENHRY and CDR2 SYGVKD. V was shortened by 4 bases and J by 8 bases, with 14 bases between the two germline ends. CDR3 length equals 14 residues. DNA for the CDR3: TGTGCCATCAGTGGACAGTCCGGCAGGGAAAAACTGTTTTTT. This codes for CAISGQSGREKLFF.

Comment on this clone: Other DNA sequences in the sample encode the same CDR3. This chain links TRBV11-2 with TRBJ1-5; D not certain. This CDR3 region has 13 residues. Per germline, CDR1 SGHAT and CDR2 FQNNGV. V lost 1 base and J 5 bases, leaving 6 bases between the germline ends. CDR3 amino acids: CASSLGLDQPQHF. The CDR3 DNA sequence: TGTGCCAGCAGCTTAGGGCTTGATCAGCCCCAGCATTTT.

About this clone: At one boundary the junction diverges from the germline segment, which might be a read error. The V and J genes are TRBV23-1 and TRBJ1-6, with no clear D. TRBV23-1 is known as an ORF, though its function is uncertain. The length of the CDR3 is 19 residues. The CDR3 loop is CASRQSNTANVRDNSPLHF. The CDR3 DNA sequence: TGCGCCAGCAGGCAATCAAACACAGCGAACGTAAGGGATAATTCACCCCTCCACTTT.

The rearrangement uses TRBV27 and TRBJ2-1; possible D gene TRBD1, 6 bases. V lost 2 bases, J lost 2 bases, and 7 bases lay in between. Germline V lookup: CDR1 MNHEY, CDR2 SMNVEV (reference sequence). The CDR3 is 14 amino acids. The CDR3: CASSLGTTYNEQFF. CDR3 in DNA: TGTGCCAGCAGTTTAGGGACAACCTACAATGAGCAGTTCTTC.

The chain joins TRBV18 to TRBJ1-1; 7 nucleotides align to TRBD1. The CDR3 runs to 16 residues. Trimming removed 1 base from V and 2 bases from J; junction bases left unmatched: 7. CDR1 KGHSH and CDR2 LQKENI come from the germline V gene. CDR3 DNA: TGTGCCAGCTCACCACGGTTGGGACAGCTTAACACTGAAGCTTTCTTT. The encoded protein is CASSPRLGQLNTEAFF.

The V call is TRBV5-1, the J call TRBJ2-1; maybe TRBD2 (6 bases). The CDR3 loop spans 15 amino acids. Germline V gene data show CDR1 as SGHRS and CDR2 as YFSETQ. V was pared by 0 bases and J by 6 bases, with 13 bases between. The CDR3 region is CASSLAEGLTNEQFF. The CDR3 DNA is TGCGCCAGCAGCTTGGCCGAGGGACTTACCAATGAGCAGTTCTTC. The full variable domain, with the rest looked up from reference TRBV5-1 and TRBJ2-1, is KAGVTQTPRYLIKTRGQQVTLSCSPISGHRSVSWYQQTPGQGLQFLFEYFSETQRNKGNFPGRFSGRQFSNSRSEMNVSTLELGDSALYLCASSLAEGLTNEQFFGPGTRLTVL.

The rearrangement joins TRBV5-6 to TRBJ1-1, with D possibly TRBD1 on 6 matching bases. Germline assignment: CDR1 SGHDT and CDR2 YYEEEE. CDR3 length equals 15 residues. The ends were cut back, 4 bases at V and 0 bases at J, with 13 bases in the middle. The CDR3 DNA is TGTGCCAGCAGCCCCAGGGGAATCATGAACACTGAAGCTTTCTTT. Encoded protein: CASSPRGIMNTEAFF.

The rearrangement links TRBV5-6 to TRBJ2-3, with TRBD1 identical over 10 bases. The ends lost 0 bases at V and 2 bases at J; junction bases unmatched: 3. The germline V gene encodes CDR1 SGHDT and CDR2 YYEEEE. The length of the CDR3 is 16 residues. The DNA for the CDR3 is TGTGCCAGCAGCTTGGGGGACAGGGGCCTCACAGATACGCAGTATTTT. It yields the protein CASSLGDRGLTDTQYF.

Comment on this clone: Distinct nucleotide sequences in the sample also encode this CDR3. V usage is TRBV5-4 and J usage is TRBJ2-7; 8 bases fit TRBD1. CDR1 and CDR2 (germline): SGHNT, YYREEE (reference sequence). Trimming at V came to 4 bases and at J to 4 bases, leaving 7 bases not matched to a gene. CDR3 size: 14 residues. The CDR3: CASSRGQGGYEQYF. The CDR3 nucleotides are TGTGCCAGCAGCCGCGGACAGGGTGGATACGAGCAGTACTTC.